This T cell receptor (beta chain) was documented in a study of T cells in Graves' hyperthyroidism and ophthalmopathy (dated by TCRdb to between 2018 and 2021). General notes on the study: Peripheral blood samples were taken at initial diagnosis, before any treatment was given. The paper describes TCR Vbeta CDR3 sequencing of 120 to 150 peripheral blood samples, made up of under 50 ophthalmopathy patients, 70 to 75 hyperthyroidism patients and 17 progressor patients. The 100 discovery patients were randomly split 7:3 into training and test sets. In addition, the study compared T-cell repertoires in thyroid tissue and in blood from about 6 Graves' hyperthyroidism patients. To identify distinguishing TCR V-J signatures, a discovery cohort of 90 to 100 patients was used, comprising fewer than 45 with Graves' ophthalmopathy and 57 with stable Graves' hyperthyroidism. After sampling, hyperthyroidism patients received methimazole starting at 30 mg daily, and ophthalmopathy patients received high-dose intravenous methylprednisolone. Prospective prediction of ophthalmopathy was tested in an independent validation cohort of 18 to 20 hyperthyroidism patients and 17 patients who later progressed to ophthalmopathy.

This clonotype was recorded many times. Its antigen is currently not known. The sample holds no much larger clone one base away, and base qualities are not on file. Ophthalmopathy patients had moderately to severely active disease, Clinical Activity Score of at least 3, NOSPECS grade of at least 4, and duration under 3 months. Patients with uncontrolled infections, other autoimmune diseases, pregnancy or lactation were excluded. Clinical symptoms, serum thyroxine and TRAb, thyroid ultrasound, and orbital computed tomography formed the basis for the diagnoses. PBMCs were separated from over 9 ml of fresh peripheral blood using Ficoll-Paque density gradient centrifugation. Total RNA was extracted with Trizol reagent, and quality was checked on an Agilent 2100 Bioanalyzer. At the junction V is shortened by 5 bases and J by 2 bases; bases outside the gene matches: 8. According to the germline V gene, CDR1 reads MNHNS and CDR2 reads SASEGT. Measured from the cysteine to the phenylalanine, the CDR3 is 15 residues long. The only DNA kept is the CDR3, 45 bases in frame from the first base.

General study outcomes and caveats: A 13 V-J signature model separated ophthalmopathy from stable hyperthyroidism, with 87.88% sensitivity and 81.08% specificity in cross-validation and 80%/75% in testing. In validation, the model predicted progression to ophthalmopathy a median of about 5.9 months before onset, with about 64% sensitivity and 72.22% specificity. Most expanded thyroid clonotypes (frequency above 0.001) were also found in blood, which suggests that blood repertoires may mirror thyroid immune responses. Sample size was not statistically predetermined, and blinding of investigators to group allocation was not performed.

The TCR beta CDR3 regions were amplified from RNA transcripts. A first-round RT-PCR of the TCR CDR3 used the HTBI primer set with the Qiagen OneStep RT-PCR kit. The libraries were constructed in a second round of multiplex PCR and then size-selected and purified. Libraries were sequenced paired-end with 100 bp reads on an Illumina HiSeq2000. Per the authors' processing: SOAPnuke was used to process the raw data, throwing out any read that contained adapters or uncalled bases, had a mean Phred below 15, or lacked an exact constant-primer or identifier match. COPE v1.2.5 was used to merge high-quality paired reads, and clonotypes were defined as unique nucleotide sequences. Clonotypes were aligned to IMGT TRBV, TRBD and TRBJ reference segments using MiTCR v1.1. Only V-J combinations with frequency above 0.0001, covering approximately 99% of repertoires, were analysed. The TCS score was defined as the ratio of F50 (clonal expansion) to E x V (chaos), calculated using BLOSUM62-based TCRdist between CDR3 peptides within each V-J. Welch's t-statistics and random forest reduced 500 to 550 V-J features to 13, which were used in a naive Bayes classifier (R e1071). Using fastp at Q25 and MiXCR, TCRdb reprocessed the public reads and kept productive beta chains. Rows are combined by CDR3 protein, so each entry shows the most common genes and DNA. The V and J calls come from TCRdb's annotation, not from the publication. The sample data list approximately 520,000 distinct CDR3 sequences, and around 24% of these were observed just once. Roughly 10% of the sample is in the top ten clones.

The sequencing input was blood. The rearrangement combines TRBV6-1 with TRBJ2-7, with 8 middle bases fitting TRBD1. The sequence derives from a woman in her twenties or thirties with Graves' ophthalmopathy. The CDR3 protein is CASSPQGAAPYEQYF. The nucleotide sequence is TGTGCCAGCAGTCCGCAGGGGGCAGCCCCCTACGAGCAGTACTTC.